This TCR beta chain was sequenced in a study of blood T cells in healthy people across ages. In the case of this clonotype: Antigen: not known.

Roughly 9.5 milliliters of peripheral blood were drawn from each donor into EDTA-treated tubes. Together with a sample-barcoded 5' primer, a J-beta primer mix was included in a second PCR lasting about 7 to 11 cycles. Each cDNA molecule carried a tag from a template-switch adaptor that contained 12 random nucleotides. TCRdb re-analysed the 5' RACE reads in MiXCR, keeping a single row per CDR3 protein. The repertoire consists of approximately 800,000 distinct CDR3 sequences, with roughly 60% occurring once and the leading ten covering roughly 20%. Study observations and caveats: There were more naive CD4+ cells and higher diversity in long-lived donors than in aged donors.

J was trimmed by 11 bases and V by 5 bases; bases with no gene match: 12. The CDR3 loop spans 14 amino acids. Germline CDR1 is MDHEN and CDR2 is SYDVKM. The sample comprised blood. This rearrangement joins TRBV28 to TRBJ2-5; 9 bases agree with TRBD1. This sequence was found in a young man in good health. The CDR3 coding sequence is TGTGCCAGCAGTGCGGGACAGGGTAGGGTAGAGCAGTACTTC. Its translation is CASSAGQGRVEQYF.